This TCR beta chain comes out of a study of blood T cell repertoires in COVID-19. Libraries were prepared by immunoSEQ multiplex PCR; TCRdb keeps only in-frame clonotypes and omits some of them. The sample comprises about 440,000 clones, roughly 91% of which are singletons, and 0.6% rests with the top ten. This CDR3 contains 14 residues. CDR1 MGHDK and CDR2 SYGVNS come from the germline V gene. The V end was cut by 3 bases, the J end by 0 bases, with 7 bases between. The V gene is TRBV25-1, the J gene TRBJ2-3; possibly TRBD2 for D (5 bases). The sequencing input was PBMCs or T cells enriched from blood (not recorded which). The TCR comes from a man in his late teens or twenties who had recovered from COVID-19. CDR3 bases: TGTGCCAGCAGTGAGAGGGCTAGCACAGATACGCAGTATTTT. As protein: CASSERASTDTQYF.